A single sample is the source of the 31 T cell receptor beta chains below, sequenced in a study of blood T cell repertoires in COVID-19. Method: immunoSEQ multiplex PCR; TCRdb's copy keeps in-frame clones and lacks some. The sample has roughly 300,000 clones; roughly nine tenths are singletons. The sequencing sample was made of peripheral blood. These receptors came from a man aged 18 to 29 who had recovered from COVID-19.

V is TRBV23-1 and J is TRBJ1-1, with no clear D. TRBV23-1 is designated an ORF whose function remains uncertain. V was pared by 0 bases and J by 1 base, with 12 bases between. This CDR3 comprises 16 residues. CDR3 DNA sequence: TGCGCCAGCAGTCAATCGTCTGGCGGCCCGAACACTGAAGCTTTCTTT. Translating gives CASSQSSGGPNTEAFF.

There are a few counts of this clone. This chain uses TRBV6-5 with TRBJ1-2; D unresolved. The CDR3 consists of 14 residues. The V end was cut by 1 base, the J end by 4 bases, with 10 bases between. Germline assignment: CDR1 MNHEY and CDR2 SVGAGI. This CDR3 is CASSYFGLFYGYTF. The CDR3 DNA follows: TGTGCCAGCAGTTACTTTGGACTGTTCTATGGCTACACCTTC.

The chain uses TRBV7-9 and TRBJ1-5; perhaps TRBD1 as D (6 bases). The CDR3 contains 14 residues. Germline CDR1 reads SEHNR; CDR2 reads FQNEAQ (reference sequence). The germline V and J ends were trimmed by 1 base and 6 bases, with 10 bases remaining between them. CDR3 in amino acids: CASSLGQAGQPQHF. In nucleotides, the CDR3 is TGTGCCAGCAGCTTAGGACAGGCAGGTCAGCCCCAGCATTTT.

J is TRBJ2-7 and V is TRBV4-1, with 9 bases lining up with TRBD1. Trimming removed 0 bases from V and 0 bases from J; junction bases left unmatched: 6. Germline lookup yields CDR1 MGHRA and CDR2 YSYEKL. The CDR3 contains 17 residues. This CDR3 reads CASSQEGRDRVSYEQYF. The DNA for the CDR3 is TGCGCCAGCAGCCAAGAGGGCCGGGACAGGGTCTCCTACGAGCAGTACTTC.

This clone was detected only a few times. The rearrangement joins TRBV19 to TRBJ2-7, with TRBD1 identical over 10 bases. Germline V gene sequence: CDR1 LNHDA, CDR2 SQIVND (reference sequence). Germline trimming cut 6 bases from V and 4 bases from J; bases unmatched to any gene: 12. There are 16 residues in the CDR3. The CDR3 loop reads CASRRREPGQGYEQYF. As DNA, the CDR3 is TGTGCCAGTAGAAGACGTGAGCCGGGACAGGGGTACGAGCAGTACTTC.

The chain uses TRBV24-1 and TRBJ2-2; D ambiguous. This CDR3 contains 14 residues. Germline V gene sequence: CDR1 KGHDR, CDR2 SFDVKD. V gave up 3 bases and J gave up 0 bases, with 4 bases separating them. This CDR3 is CATSDVANTGELFF. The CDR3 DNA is TGTGCCACCAGTGATGTCGCGAACACCGGGGAGCTGTTTTTT.

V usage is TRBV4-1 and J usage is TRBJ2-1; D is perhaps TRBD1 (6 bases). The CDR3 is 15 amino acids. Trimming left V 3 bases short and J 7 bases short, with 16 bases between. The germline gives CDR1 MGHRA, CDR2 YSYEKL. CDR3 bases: TGCGCCAGCAGCCAGAGATGGGACAAGCGGAATGAGCAGTTCTTC. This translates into CASSQRWDKRNEQFF.

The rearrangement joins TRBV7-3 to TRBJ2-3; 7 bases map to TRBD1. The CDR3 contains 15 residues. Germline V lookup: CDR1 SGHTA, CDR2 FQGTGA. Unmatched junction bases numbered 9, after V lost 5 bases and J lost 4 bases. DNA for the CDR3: TGTGCCAGCAGCCCCCAGACAGGGCGGTCAGATACGCAGTATTTT. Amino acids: CASSPQTGRSDTQYF.

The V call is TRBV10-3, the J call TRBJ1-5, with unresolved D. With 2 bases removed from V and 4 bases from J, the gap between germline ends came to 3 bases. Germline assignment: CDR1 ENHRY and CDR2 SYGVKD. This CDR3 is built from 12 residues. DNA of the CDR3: TGTGCCATCAGTGAGCCAAATCAGCCCCAGCATTTT. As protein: CAISEPNQPQHF.

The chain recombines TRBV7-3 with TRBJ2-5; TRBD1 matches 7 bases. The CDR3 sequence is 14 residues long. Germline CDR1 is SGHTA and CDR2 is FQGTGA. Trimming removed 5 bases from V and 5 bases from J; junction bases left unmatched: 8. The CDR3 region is CASSPTGAQETQYF. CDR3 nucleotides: TGTGCCAGCAGCCCTACAGGGGCTCAGGAGACCCAGTACTTC.

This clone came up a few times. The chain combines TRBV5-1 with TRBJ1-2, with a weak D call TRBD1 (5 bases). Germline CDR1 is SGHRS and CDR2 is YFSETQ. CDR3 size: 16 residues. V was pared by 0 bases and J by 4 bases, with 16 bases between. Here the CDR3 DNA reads TGCGCCAGCAGCTTGGAATCAGGGCTTGACAGCTATGGCTACACCTTC. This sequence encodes CASSLESGLDSYGYTF.

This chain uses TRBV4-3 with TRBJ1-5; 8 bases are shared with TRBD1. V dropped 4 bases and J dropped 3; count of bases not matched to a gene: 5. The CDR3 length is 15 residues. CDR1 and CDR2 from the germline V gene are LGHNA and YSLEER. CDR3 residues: CASSLDRGDNQPQHF. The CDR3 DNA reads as TGCGCCAGCAGCCTTGACAGGGGAGACAATCAGCCCCAGCATTTT.

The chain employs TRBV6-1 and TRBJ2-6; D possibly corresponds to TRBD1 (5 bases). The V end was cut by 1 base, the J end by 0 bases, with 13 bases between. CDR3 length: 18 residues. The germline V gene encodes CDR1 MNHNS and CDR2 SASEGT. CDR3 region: CASSEVGLTVSGANVLTF. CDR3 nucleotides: TGTGCCAGCAGTGAAGTGGGGCTGACAGTCTCTGGGGCCAACGTCCTGACTTTC.

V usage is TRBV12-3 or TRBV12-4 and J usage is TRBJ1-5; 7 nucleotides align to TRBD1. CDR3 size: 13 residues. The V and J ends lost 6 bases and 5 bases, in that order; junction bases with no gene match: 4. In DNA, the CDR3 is TGTGCCAGCAGCACAGGGGCGGATCAGCCCCAGCATTTT. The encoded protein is CASSTGADQPQHF.

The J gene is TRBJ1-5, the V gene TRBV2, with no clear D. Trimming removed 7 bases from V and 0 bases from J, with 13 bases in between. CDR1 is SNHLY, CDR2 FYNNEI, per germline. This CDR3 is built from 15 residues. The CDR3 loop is CASKGSLYSNQPQHF. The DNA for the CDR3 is TGTGCCAGCAAAGGGAGCTTATATAGCAATCAGCCCCAGCATTTT.

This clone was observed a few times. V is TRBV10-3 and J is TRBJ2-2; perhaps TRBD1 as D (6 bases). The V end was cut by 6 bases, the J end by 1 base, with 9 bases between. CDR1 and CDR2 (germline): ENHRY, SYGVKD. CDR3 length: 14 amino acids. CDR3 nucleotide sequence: TGTGCCATCAGCCCGACAGGGAACACCGGGGAGCTGTTTTTT. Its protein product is CAISPTGNTGELFF.

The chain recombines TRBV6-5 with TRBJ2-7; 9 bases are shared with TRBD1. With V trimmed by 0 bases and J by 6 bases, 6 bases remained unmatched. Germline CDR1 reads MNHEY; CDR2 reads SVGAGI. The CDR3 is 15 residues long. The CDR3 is CASSYSSYRGREQYF. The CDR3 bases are TGTGCCAGCAGTTACTCCTCATACAGGGGGCGCGAGCAGTACTTC.

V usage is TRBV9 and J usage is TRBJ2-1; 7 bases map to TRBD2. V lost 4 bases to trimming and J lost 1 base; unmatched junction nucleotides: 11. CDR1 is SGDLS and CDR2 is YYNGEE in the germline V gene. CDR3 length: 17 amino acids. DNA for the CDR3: TGTGCCAGCAGCCCCTCTATCGCTAGCGGTTCCTACAATGAGCAGTTCTTC. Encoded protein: CASSPSIASGSYNEQFF.

DNA for the CDR3: TGTGCCAGTAGTATTCTCGCCGGGAGGACCACAGATACGCAGTATTTT. Translated: CASSILAGRTTDTQYF. This rearrangement joins TRBV19 to TRBJ2-3; 7 positions agree with TRBD2. With V trimmed by 3 bases and J by 2 bases, 8 bases remained unmatched. Per germline, CDR1 LNHDA and CDR2 SQIVND (reference sequence). This CDR3 has 16 residues.

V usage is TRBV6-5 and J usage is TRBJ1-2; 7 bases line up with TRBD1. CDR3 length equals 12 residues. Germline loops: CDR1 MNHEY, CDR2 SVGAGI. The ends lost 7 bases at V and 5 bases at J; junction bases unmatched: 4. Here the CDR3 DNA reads TGTGCCAGCACCTCAGGGGGTTATGGCTACACCTTC. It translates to CASTSGGYGYTF.

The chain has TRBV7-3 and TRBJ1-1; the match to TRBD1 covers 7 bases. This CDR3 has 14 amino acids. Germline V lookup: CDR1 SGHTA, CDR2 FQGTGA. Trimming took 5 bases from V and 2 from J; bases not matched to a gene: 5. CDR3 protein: CASSPGGPNTEAFF. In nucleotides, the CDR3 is TGTGCCAGCAGCCCAGGGGGGCCCAACACTGAAGCTTTCTTT.

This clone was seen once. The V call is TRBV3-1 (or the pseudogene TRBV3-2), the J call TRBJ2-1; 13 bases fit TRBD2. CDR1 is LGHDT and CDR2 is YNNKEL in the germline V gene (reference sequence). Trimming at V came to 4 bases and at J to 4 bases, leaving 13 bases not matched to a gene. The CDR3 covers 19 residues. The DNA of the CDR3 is TGTGCCAGCAGCCGTCGACAAGACACTAGCGGGAGGGCATACAATGAGCAGTTCTTC. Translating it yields CASSRRQDTSGRAYNEQFF.

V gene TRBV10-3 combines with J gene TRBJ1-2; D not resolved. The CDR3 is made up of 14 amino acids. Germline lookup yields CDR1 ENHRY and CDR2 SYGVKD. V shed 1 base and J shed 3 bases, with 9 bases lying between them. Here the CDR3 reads CAISEYGQDYGYTF. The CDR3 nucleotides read TGTGCCATCAGTGAGTACGGTCAGGACTATGGCTACACCTTC.

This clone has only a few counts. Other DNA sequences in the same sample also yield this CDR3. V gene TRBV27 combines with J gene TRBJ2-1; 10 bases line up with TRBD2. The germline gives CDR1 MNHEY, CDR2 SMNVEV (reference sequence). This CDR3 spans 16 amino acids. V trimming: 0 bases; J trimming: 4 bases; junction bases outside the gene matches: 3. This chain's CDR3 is CASSLSSGGSYNEQFF. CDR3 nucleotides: TGTGCCAGCAGTTTATCTAGCGGGGGGTCATACAATGAGCAGTTCTTC.

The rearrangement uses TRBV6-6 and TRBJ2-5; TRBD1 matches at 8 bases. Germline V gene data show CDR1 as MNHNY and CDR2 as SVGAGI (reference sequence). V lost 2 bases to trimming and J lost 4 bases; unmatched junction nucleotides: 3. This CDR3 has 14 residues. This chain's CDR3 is CASSYNRGTETQYF. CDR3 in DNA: TGTGCCAGCAGTTACAACAGGGGGACAGAGACCCAGTACTTC.

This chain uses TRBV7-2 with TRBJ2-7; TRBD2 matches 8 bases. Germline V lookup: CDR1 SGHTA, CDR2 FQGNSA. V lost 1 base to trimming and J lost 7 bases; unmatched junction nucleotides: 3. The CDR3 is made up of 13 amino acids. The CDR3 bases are TGTGCCAGCAGCTTAGTCCCTAGCGGGGAGCAGTACTTC. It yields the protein CASSLVPSGEQYF.

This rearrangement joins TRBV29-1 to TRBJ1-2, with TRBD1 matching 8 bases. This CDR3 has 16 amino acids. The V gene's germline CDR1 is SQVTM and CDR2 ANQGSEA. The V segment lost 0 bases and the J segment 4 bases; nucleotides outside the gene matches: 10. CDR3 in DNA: TGCAGCGTTGAAGAATGGGTGACAGGGGAGACCTATGGCTACACCTTC. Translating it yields CSVEEWVTGETYGYTF.

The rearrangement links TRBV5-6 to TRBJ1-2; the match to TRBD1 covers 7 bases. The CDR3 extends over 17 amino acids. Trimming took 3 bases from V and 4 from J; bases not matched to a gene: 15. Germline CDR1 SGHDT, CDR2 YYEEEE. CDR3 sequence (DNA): TGTGCCAGCAGCTCCCGTGGCGCAATCCGGGACAGCTATGGCTACACCTTC. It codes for CASSSRGAIRDSYGYTF.

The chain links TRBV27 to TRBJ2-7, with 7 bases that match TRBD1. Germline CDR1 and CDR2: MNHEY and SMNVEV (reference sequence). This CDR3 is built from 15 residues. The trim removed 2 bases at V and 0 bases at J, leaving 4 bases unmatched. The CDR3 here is CASSLERTGSYEQYF. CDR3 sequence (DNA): TGTGCCAGCAGTTTAGAAAGGACAGGCTCCTACGAGCAGTACTTC.

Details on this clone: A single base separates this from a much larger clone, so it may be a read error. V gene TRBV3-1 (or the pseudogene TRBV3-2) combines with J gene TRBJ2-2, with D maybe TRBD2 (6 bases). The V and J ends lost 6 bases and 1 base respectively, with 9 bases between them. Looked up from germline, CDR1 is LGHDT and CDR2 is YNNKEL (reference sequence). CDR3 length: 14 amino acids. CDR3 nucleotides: TGTGCCAGCAGGACTAGTGGGAACACCGGGGAGCTGTTTTTT. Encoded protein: CASRTSGNTGELFF.

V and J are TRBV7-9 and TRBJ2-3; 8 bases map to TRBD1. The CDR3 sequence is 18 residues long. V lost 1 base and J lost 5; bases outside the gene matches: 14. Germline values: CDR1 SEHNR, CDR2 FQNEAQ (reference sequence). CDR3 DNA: TGTGCCAGCAGCTTAGATCGGGCAGGGGGCGAAAATCTAGATACGCAGTATTTT. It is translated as CASSLDRAGGENLDTQYF. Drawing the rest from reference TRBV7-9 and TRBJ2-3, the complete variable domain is DTGVSQNPRHKITKRGQNVTFRCDPISEHNRLYWYRQTLGQGPEFLTYFQNEAQLEKSRLLSDRFSAERPKGSFSTLEIQRTEQGDSAMYLCASSLDRAGGENLDTQYFGPGTRLTVL.